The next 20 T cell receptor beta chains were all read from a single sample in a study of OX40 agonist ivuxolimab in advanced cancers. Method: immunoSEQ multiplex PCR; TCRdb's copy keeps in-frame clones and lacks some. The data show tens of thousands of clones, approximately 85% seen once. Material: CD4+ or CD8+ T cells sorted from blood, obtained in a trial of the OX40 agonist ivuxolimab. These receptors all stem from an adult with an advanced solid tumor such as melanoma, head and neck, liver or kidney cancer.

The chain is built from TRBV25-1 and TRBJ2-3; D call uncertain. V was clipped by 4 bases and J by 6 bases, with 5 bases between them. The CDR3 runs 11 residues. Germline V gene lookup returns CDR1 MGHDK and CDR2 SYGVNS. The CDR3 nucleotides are TGTGCCAGCAGTGTCCCGGATACGCAGTATTTT. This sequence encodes CASSVPDTQYF.

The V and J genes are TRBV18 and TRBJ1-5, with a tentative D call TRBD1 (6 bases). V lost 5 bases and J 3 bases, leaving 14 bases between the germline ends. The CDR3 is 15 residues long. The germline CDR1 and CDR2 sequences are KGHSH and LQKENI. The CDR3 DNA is TGTGCCAGCTCATTGGGACAAGGAGACAATCAGCCCCAGCATTTT. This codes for CASSLGQGDNQPQHF.

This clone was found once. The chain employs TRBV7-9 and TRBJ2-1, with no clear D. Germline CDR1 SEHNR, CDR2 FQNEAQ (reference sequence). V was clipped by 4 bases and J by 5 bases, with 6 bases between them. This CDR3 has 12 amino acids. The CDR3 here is CASSWINNEQFF. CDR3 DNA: TGTGCCAGCAGCTGGATCAACAATGAGCAGTTCTTC.

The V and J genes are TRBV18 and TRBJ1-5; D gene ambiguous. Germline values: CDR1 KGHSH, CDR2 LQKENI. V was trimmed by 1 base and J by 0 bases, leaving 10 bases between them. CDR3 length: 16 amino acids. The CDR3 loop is CASSPREHNSNQPQHF. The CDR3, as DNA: TGTGCCAGCTCACCACGGGAACACAATAGCAATCAGCCCCAGCATTTT.

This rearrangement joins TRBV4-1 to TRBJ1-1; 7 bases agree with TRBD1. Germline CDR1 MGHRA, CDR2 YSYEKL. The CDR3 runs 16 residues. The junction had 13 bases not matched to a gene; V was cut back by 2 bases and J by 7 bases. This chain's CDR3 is CASSQPARGTKLEAFF. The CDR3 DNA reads TGCGCCAGCAGCCAACCTGCCAGGGGGACCAAACTTGAAGCTTTCTTT.

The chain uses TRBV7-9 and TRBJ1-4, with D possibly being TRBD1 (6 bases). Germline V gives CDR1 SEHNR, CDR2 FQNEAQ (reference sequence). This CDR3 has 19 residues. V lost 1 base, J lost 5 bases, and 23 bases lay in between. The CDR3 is CASSLEGERRAGRNEKLFF. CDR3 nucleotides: TGTGCCAGCAGCTTAGAGGGGGAAAGAAGGGCAGGGAGAAATGAAAAACTGTTTTTT.

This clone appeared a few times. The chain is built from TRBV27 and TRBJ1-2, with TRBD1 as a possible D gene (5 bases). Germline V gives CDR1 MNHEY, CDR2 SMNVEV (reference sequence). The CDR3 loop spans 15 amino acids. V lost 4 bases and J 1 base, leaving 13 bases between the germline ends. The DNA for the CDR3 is TGTGCCAGCAGTTATGGGCAGGGTCTTAACTATGGCTACACCTTC. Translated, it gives CASSYGQGLNYGYTF.

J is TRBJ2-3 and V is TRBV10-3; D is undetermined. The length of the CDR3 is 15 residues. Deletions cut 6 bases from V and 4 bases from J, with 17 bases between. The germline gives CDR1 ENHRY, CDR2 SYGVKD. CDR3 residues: CAISAAGRFSDTQYF. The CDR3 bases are TGTGCCATCAGCGCGGCTGGGCGATTTTCAGATACGCAGTATTTT.

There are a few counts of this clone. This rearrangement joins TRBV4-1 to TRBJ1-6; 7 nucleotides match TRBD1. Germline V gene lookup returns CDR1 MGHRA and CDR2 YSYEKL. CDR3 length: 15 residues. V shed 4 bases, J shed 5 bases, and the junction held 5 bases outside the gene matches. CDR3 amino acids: CASSLGQFDNSPLHF. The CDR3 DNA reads TGCGCCAGCAGCCTGGGACAGTTTGATAATTCACCCCTCCACTTT.

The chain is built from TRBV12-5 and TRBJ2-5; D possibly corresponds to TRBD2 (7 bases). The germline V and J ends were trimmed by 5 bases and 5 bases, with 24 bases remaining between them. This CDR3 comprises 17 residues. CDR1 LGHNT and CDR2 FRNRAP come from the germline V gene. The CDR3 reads CASGPGEGGASRETQYF. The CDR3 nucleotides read TGTGCTAGTGGTCCCGGGGAGGGGGGGGCTAGCAGGGAGACCCAGTACTTC.

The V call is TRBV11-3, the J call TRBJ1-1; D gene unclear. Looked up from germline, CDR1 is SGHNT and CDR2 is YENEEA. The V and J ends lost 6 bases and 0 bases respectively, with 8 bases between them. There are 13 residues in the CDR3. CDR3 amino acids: CASSQQMNTEAFF. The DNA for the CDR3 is TGTGCCAGCAGTCAACAGATGAACACTGAAGCTTTCTTT.

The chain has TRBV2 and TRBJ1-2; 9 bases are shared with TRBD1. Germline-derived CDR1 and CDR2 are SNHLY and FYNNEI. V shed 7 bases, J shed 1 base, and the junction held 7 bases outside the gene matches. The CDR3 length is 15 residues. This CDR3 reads CASMWRQGVNYGYTF. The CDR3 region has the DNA TGTGCCAGCATGTGGAGACAGGGGGTTAACTATGGCTACACCTTC.

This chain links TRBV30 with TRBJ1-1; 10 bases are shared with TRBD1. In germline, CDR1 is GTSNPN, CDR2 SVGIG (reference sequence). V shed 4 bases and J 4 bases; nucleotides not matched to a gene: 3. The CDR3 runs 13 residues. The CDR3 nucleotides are TGTGCCTGGATAGGACAGGGGGGCACTGAAGCTTTCTTT. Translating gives CAWIGQGGTEAFF.

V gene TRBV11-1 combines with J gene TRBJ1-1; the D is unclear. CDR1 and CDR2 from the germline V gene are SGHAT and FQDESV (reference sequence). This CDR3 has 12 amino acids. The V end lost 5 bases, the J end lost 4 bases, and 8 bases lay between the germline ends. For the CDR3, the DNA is TGTGCCAGCAGCCAAGGGAGCACTGAAGCTTTCTTT. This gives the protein CASSQGSTEAFF.

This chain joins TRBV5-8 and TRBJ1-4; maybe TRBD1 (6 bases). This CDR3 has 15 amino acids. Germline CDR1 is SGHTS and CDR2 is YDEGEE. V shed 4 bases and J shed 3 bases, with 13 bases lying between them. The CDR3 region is CASSPRGGSNEKLFF. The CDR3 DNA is TGTGCCAGCAGCCCAAGAGGGGGTTCTAATGAAAAACTGTTTTTT.

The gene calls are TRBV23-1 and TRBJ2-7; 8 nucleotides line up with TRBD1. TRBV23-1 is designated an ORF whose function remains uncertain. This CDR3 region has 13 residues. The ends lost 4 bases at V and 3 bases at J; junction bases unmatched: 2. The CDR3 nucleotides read TGCGCCAGCAGTCGTGGACAGGGCTACGAGCAGTACTTC. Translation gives CASSRGQGYEQYF.

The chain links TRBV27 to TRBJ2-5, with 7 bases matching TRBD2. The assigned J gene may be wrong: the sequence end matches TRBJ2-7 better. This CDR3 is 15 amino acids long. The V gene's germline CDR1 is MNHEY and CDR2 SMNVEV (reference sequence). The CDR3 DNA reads TGTGCCAGCAGACCACTAGGGACTACATACCGCGAGCAGTACTTC. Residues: CASRPLGTTYREQYF.

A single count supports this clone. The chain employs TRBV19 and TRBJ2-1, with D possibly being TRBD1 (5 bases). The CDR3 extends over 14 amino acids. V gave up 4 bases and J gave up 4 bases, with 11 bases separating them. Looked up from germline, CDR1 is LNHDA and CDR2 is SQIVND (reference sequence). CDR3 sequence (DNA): TGTGCCAGTAGTAGTCAGGCAGGGTACAATGAGCAGTTCTTC. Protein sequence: CASSSQAGYNEQFF.

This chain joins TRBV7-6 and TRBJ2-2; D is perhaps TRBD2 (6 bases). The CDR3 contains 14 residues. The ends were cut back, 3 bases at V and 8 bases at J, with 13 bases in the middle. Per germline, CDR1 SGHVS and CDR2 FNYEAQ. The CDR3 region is CASSFGAEGGELFF. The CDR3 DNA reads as TGTGCCAGCAGCTTTGGGGCGGAGGGAGGGGAGCTGTTTTTT.

The CDR3 sequence is CASGAAKTTSEGQFF. CDR3 DNA: TGCGCCAGCGGTGCCGCGAAGACGACTAGCGAAGGGCAGTTCTTC. The gene calls are TRBV10-1 and TRBJ2-1, with 8 positions matching TRBD2. V was pared by 8 bases and J by 12 bases, with 18 bases of the junction left unmatched. Per the germline V gene, CDR1 is WNHNN and CDR2 is SYGVQD (reference sequence). The CDR3 is 15 residues long.